These T cell receptor beta chains were read from a single sample in a study of blood T cell repertoires in COVID-19. TCRdb's copy holds only in-frame clones and misses some; the assay was immunoSEQ multiplex PCR. Among just under 350,000 clones listed, over 70% were seen once. The sample taken for sequencing was peripheral blood. Receptors originate from a woman aged 50 to 60 with COVID-19, enrolled during active disease. Each CDR3 is given with its conserved first and last residue. D genes are given only for firm matches. The listing skips clone size in some rows; elsewhere it reads once, few, many or a size class.

j_call v_call d_call clone_size cdr3_aa cdr3_nt
TRBJ2-7 TRBV13 TRBD1 once CASSLRVIQGQTYEQYF TGTGCCAGCAGCTTACGGGTCATACAGGGGCAAACCTACGAGCAGTACTTC
TRBJ2-7 TRBV18 . . CASSQNSYEQYF TGTGCCAGCTCACAGAACAGCTACGAGCAGTACTTC
TRBJ1-6 TRBV7-9 . . CASSLGPPLHF TGTGCCAGCAGCTTAGGGCCACCCCTCCACTTT
TRBJ1-1 TRBV6-6 TRBD1 . CAIRDRGDYTEAFF TGTGCCATCAGAGACAGGGGCGATTACACTGAAGCTTTCTTT
TRBJ2-3 TRBV7-9 . . CASSSRRGGATDTQYF TGTGCCAGCAGCTCGCGAAGGGGCGGGGCCACAGATACGCAGTATTTT
TRBJ2-7 TRBV28 TRBD2 . CASSLGGRDEQYF TGTGCCAGCAGCTTAGGCGGGAGGGACGAGCAGTACTTC
TRBJ2-2 TRBV5-1 . . CASSPSRIVNTGELFF TGCGCCAGCAGCCCTTCTAGGATAGTGAACACCGGGGAGCTGTTTTTT
TRBJ2-1 TRBV25-1 TRBD2 . CASSDALAGYNEQFF TGTGCCAGCAGTGACGCGCTAGCGGGGTACAATGAGCAGTTCTTC
TRBJ2-1 TRBV19 TRBD2 . CASSTLSGGLYNEQFF TGTGCCAGTAGTACCCTATCGGGAGGGCTGTACAATGAGCAGTTCTTC
TRBJ1-1 TRBV29-1 . . CSVESTGEAFF TGCAGCGTTGAATCTACAGGGGAAGCTTTCTTT
TRBJ1-1 TRBV7-2 TRBD1 once CASSAGTGGTRFTEAFF TGTGCCAGCAGCGCAGGGACAGGGGGCACCCGTTTCACTGAAGCTTTCTTT
TRBJ2-1 TRBV7-9 TRBD2 . CASSPALGTTYNEQFF TGTGCCAGCAGCCCGGCCCTGGGGACTACCTACAATGAGCAGTTCTTC
TRBJ2-5 TRBV29-1 . . CSVGGQQETQYF TGCAGCGTCGGTGGACAGCAAGAGACCCAGTACTTC
TRBJ1-2 TRBV7-2 . . CASSEDMFYGYTF TGTGCCAGCAGCGAGGACATGTTCTATGGCTACACCTTC
TRBJ1-1 TRBV9 . . CASPRGVNEAFF TGTGCCAGCCCGCGGGGGGTTAATGAAGCTTTCTTT
TRBJ1-1 TRBV9 . . CASSVDPGSNTEAFF TGTGCCAGCAGCGTAGACCCAGGATCGAACACTGAAGCTTTCTTT
TRBJ1-5 TRBV18 . . CASSPWARNSNQPQHF TGTGCCAGCTCACCATGGGCCAGGAATAGCAATCAGCCCCAGCATTTT
TRBJ1-3 TRBV30 TRBD1 . CAWTGGGNTIYF TGTGCCTGGACAGGGGGAGGAAACACCATATATTTT
TRBJ2-5 TRBV2 TRBD2 . CASSGFGLAGETQYF TGTGCCAGCAGTGGGTTCGGACTAGCGGGAGAGACCCAGTACTTC
TRBJ1-2 TRBV3-1/TRBV3-2 TRBD1 . CASSPDRAYNYGYTF TGTGCCAGCAGCCCAGACAGGGCCTATAACTATGGCTACACCTTC
TRBJ1-2 TRBV14 . . CASSQGSAGAIGYTF TGTGCCAGCAGCCAAGGATCCGCAGGGGCTATTGGCTACACCTTC
TRBJ1-6 TRBV6-2/TRBV6-3 . few CASSYSLRASPLHF TGTGCCAGCAGTTACTCGTTGCGGGCTTCACCCCTCCACTTT
TRBJ2-7 TRBV3-1/TRBV3-2 . . CASSQDLGGLEQYF TGTGCCAGCAGCCAAGATCTGGGGGGGCTCGAGCAGTACTTC
TRBJ2-1 TRBV5-6 . . CASSPPQGSSSYNEQFF TGTGCCAGCAGCCCCCCCCAGGGGTCCAGCTCCTACAATGAGCAGTTCTTC
TRBJ2-7 TRBV18 . . CASSQINEEPEQYF TGTGCCAGCTCACAGATAAACGAGGAACCCGAGCAGTACTTC
TRBJ2-6 TRBV5-6 TRBD1 . CASSTGVSGANVLTF TGTGCCAGCAGCACAGGGGTTAGTGGGGCCAACGTCCTGACTTTC
TRBJ2-1 TRBV3-1/TRBV3-2 . . CASSPTPSSYNEQFF TGTGCCAGCAGCCCGACTCCCAGCTCCTACAATGAGCAGTTCTTC
TRBJ2-3 TRBV19 TRBD2 . CASSVVIKLAGGVNTQYF TGTGCCAGTAGTGTAGTCATAAAACTAGCGGGAGGAGTAAATACGCAGTATTTT
TRBJ2-5 TRBV5-3 . . CARRRGWAETQYF TGTGCCAGAAGAAGGGGTTGGGCCGAGACCCAGTACTTC
TRBJ2-7 TRBV12-5 . . CASGATVSYEQYF TGTGCTAGTGGTGCGACAGTGTCCTACGAGCAGTACTTC
TRBJ2-2 TRBV19 TRBD1 . CASRDRDRGVGGELFF TGTGCCAGTAGGGACCGGGACAGGGGCGTTGGCGGGGAGCTGTTTTTT
TRBJ2-3 TRBV4-3 . . CASSLRLRTDTQYF TGCGCCAGCAGCCTTCGGTTGAGGACAGATACGCAGTATTTT
TRBJ1-3 TRBV19 . . CASSRNSGNTIYF TGTGCCAGTAGCAGGAACTCTGGAAACACCATATATTTT
TRBJ2-7 TRBV23-1 . . CASSQGQQEQYF TGCGCCAGCAGTCAAGGGCAGCAAGAGCAGTACTTC
TRBJ1-4 TRBV19 TRBD1 . CASSPNRDRGEKLFF TGTGCCAGTAGTCCGAATCGGGACAGGGGAGAAAAACTGTTTTTT
TRBJ1-1 TRBV6-5 TRBD1 . CASGSDRGRGVAFF TGTGCCAGCGGCTCGGACAGGGGGCGAGGTGTAGCTTTCTTT
TRBJ2-4 TRBV9 . . CASTPGDGAKNIQYF TGTGCCAGCACCCCGGGGGACGGGGCCAAAAACATTCAGTACTTC
TRBJ2-7 TRBV24-1 TRBD1 . CATSESGRGSSYEQYF TGTGCCACCAGTGAGTCGGGCAGGGGGAGCTCCTACGAGCAGTACTTC
TRBJ2-1 TRBV10-1 TRBD1 . CASSESPGQGLNEQFF TGCGCCAGCAGTGAGTCTCCGGGACAGGGTCTCAATGAGCAGTTCTTC
TRBJ2-3 TRBV18 TRBD1 once CASSPQVLRTGGPDTQYF TGTGCCAGCTCACCACAGGTCCTGAGGACAGGGGGCCCAGATACGCAGTATTTT
TRBJ2-7 TRBV14 . . CASSQDRGLNVDEQYF TGTGCCAGCAGCCAAGATAGGGGACTGAACGTCGACGAGCAGTACTTC
TRBJ2-5 TRBV15 TRBD2 . CATSRHLLGTSGSSLRETQYF TGTGCCACCAGCAGACACCTCCTAGGGACTAGCGGGAGCTCGTTAAGAGAGACCCAGTACTTC
TRBJ1-6 TRBV6-5 . . CASSPQVENSPLHF TGTGCCAGCAGTCCTCAGGTGGAAAATTCACCCCTCCACTTT
TRBJ2-7 TRBV7-9 . . CASSLEPGRGSREQYF TGTGCCAGCAGCTTAGAGCCGGGACGGGGGAGCCGCGAGCAGTACTTC
TRBJ2-1 TRBV27 TRBD1 once CASSLSDRGHEQFF TGTGCCAGCAGTTTATCGGACAGGGGGCATGAGCAGTTCTTC